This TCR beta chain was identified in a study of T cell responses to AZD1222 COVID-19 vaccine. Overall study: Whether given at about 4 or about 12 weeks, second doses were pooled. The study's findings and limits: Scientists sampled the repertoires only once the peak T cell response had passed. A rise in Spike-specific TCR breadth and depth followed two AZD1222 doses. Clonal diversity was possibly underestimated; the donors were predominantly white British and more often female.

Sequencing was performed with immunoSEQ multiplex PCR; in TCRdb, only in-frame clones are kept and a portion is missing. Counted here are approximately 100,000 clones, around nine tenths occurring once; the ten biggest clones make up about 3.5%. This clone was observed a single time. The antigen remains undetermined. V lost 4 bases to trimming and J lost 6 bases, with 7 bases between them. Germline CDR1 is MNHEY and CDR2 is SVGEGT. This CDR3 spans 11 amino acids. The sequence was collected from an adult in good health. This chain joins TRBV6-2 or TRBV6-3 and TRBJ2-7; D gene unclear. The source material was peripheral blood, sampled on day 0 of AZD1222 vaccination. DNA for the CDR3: TGTGCCAGCAGTTTCAGGAGCGAGCAGTACTTC. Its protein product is CASSFRSEQYF.